This TCR beta chain is from a study of T cells in Graves' hyperthyroidism and ophthalmopathy. Germline lookup yields CDR1 MNHEY and CDR2 SMNVEV (reference sequence). The CDR3 consists of 15 residues. The J segment lost 1 base and the V segment lost 4 bases, leaving 7 bases of the junction unmatched. RNA transcripts were the template for amplifying TCR beta CDR3 regions. The HTBI set primed first-round TCR CDR3 RT-PCR. TCRdb re-called the multiplex PCR reads through MiXCR, storing one row per CDR3 protein. The sample includes 500,000 to 750,000 distinct CDR3 sequences, approximately 15% of them seen just once. Stable Graves' hyperthyroidism meant no ophthalmopathy progression within 18 months. Each patient was aged 18 to 65 and had newly diagnosed hyperthyroidism of under 2 months' duration. This clonotype was found many times.

V usage is TRBV27 and J usage is TRBJ2-7; 7 bases map to TRBD2. This sequence was found in a woman aged 25-40 years with Graves' hyperthyroidism. Sample: blood. In nucleotides, the CDR3 is TGTGCCAGCAGTTACAACGGACTAGGTTCCTACGAGCAGTACTTC. Translated, it gives CASSYNGLGSYEQYF.